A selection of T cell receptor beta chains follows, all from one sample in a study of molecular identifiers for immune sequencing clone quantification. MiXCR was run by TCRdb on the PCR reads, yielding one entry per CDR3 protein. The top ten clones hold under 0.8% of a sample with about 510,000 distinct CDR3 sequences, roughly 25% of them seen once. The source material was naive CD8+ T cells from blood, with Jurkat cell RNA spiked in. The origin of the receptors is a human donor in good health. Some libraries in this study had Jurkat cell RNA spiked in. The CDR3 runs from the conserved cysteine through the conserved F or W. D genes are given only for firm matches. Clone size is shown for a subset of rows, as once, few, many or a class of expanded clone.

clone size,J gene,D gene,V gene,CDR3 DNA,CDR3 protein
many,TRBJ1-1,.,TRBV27,TGTGCCAGCAGTTTTATGGGATCCACTGAAGCTTTCTTT,CASSFMGSTEAFF
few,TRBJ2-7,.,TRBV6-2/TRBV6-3,TGTGCCAGCAGTCAACCGGACTACCATTACGAGCAGTACTTC,CASSQPDYHYEQYF
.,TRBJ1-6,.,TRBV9,TGTGCCAGCAGCGTAGATAGGGGTGGATCACCCCTCCACTTT,CASSVDRGGSPLHF
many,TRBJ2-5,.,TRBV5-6,TGTGCCAGCAGCTGGGAGGTAGACGGCCTGGAGACCCAGTACTTC,CASSWEVDGLETQYF
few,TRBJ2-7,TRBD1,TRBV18,TGTGCCAGCTCAGAGACAGGGGGCAGCGACGAGCAGTACTTC,CASSETGGSDEQYF
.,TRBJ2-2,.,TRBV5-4,TGTGCCAGCTCAGCCGGGGCCACCGGGGAGCTGTTTTTT,CASSAGATGELFF
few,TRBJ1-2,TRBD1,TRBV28,TGTGCCAGCAGTTTACAGGGGGACTATGGCTACACCTTC,CASSLQGDYGYTF
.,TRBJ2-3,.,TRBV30,TGTGCCTGGAGTAGGGATTCTAGCACAGATACGCAGTATTTT,CAWSRDSSTDTQYF
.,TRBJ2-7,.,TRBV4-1,TGCGCCAGCAGCCACACGGGAGCGACAGGCTCCTACGAGCAGTACTTC,CASSHTGATGSYEQYF
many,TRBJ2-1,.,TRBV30,TGTGCCTGGAGACTGGACGGATCCTACAATGAGCAGTTCTTC,CAWRLDGSYNEQFF
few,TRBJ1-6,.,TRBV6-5,TGTGCCAGCAGTCAAAAGGCATTCACTAATTCACCCCTCCACTTT,CASSQKAFTNSPLHF
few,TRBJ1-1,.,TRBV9,TGTGCCAGCAGCGCCGGGGACAAGGCCGCTGAAGCTTTCTTT,CASSAGDKAAEAFF
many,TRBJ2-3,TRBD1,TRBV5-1,TGCGCCAGCAGACCAGGACAGGGATTCGATACGCAGTATTTT,CASRPGQGFDTQYF
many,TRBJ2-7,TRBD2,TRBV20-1,TGCAGTGCTAGTGAGTCTAGCGGGAGCTCCTACGAGCAGTACTTC,CSASESSGSSYEQYF
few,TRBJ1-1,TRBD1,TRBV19,TGTGCCAGTAGCCGATCGGGACAGGCAGACTCTTACTTT,CASSRSGQADSYF
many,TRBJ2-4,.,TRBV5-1,TGCGCCAGCAGCAGCCACTTGGGCGATGAGGCCAAAAACATTCAGTACTTC,CASSSHLGDEAKNIQYF
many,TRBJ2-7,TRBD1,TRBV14,TGTGCCAGCAGCCAAGATTGGGACAGGGCCTACGAGCAGTACTTC,CASSQDWDRAYEQYF
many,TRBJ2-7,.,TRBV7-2,TGTGCCAGCGCCAGGGACGGGACCTACGAGCAGTACTTC,CASARDGTYEQYF